A selection of T cell receptor beta chains follows, all from one sample in a study of cytomegalovirus exposure and HLA in healthy donors. Repertoires were generated with immunoSEQ multiplex PCR, while TCRdb's copy carries only in-frame clones and drops some. The sample includes 300,000 to 450,000 clones, around 86% of them seen just once. Material: PBMCs. All receptors derive from a woman between 18 and 29 years old in good health and CMV-seronegative. CDR3s include the opening cysteine and the closing phenylalanine or tryptophan. A D gene is named only where the DNA matches it firmly.

J gene: TRBJ1-4; CDR3 length: 14; V gene: TRBV7-8; D gene: .; CDR3 DNA: TGTGCCAGCAGCTTAGTGGAGCTTAATGAAAAACTGTTTTTT; CDR3 protein: CASSLVELNEKLFF
J gene: TRBJ1-1; CDR3 length: 12; V gene: TRBV7-8; D gene: .; CDR3 DNA: TGTGCCAGCAGCCGACTCGCAGTCGAAGCTTTCTTT; CDR3 protein: CASSRLAVEAFF
J gene: TRBJ1-5; CDR3 length: 15; V gene: TRBV25-1; D gene: .; CDR3 DNA: TGTGCCAGCAGTGACGGCCTTATAGGAGATCAGCCCCAGCATTTT; CDR3 protein: CASSDGLIGDQPQHF
J gene: TRBJ2-7; CDR3 length: 16; V gene: TRBV5-8; D gene: TRBD1; CDR3 DNA: TGTGCCAGCAGCTTTTACAGGGGGCGAGGGGCCTACGAGCAGTACTTC; CDR3 protein: CASSFYRGRGAYEQYF
J gene: TRBJ2-7; CDR3 length: 15; V gene: TRBV6-5; D gene: TRBD2; CDR3 DNA: TGTGCCAGCAGTTACGGGGGAGGGGTAACCTACGAGCAGTACTTC; CDR3 protein: CASSYGGGVTYEQYF
J gene: TRBJ2-3; CDR3 length: 14; V gene: TRBV2; D gene: .; CDR3 DNA: TGTGCCAGTACACCAGGGGCCTATACAGATACGCAGTATTTT; CDR3 protein: CASTPGAYTDTQYF
J gene: TRBJ2-2; CDR3 length: 14; V gene: TRBV6-1; D gene: .; CDR3 DNA: TGTGCCAGCAAAAAGGACAGCCACACCGGGGAGCTGTTTTTT; CDR3 protein: CASKKDSHTGELFF
J gene: TRBJ2-2; CDR3 length: 20; V gene: TRBV5-5; D gene: TRBD2; CDR3 DNA: TGTGCCAGCAGCACAGAAGGACTAGCGGGATCAGAGAGGAGGAACGGGGAGCTGTTTTTT; CDR3 protein: CASSTEGLAGSERRNGELFF
J gene: TRBJ2-1; CDR3 length: 14; V gene: TRBV30; D gene: .; CDR3 DNA: TGTGCCTGGACCTCATCGGAGATTCGGAATGAGCAGTTCTTC; CDR3 protein: CAWTSSEIRNEQFF
J gene: TRBJ2-7; CDR3 length: 15; V gene: TRBV4-1; D gene: TRBD2; CDR3 DNA: TGCGCCAGCAGCCAAGTATCGGGACTAGGCTACGAGCAGTACTTC; CDR3 protein: CASSQVSGLGYEQYF
J gene: TRBJ2-7; CDR3 length: 12; V gene: TRBV6-1; D gene: .; CDR3 DNA: TGTGCCAGCGGCCCCAGAACCTACGAGCAGTACTTC; CDR3 protein: CASGPRTYEQYF
J gene: TRBJ1-2; CDR3 length: 13; V gene: TRBV28; D gene: .; CDR3 DNA: TGTGCCAGCAGATCGCCGACTGTCTATGGCTACACCTTC; CDR3 protein: CASRSPTVYGYTF
J gene: TRBJ2-6; CDR3 length: 18; V gene: TRBV6-4; D gene: .; CDR3 DNA: TGTGCCAGCAGTGACTCCGACAGGTCCTCCTCTGGGGCCAACGTCCTGACTTTC; CDR3 protein: CASSDSDRSSSGANVLTF
J gene: TRBJ2-1; CDR3 length: 15; V gene: TRBV11-3; D gene: TRBD2; CDR3 DNA: TGTGCCAGCAGCTTAGGTAGCGGGCTTGGTAATGAGCAGTTCTTC; CDR3 protein: CASSLGSGLGNEQFF
J gene: TRBJ1-2; CDR3 length: 14; V gene: TRBV28; D gene: TRBD1; CDR3 DNA: TGTGCCAGCAGCTCCGGACAGGGAGGCTATGGCTACACCTTC; CDR3 protein: CASSSGQGGYGYTF
J gene: TRBJ1-1; CDR3 length: 14; V gene: TRBV27; D gene: TRBD1; CDR3 DNA: TGTGCCAGCAGTTTACCGGACAGGACCGGACAAGCTTTCTTT; CDR3 protein: CASSLPDRTGQAFF
J gene: TRBJ2-3; CDR3 length: 13; V gene: TRBV29-1; D gene: TRBD2; CDR3 DNA: TGCAGCGTTGCGGGACTAGCGACAGATACGCAGTATTTT; CDR3 protein: CSVAGLATDTQYF
J gene: TRBJ2-1; CDR3 length: 15; V gene: TRBV7-9; D gene: .; CDR3 DNA: TGTGCCAGCAGCCCCGACAGCGTGATTCACAATGAGCAGTTCTTC; CDR3 protein: CASSPDSVIHNEQFF
J gene: TRBJ1-4; CDR3 length: 15; V gene: TRBV5-4; D gene: TRBD1; CDR3 DNA: TGTGCCAGCAGCCTTGCGGACAGGGGGAGCGAAAAACTGTTTTTT; CDR3 protein: CASSLADRGSEKLFF
J gene: TRBJ2-2; CDR3 length: 12; V gene: TRBV2; D gene: .; CDR3 DNA: TGTGCCAGCAGGGCGGCCACCGGGGAGCTGTTTTTT; CDR3 protein: CASRAATGELFF